The text below deals with one T cell receptor beta chain. The CDR3 has 14 amino acids. V gave up 9 bases and J gave up 6 bases; unmatched junction bases: 9. The V gene's germline CDR1 is ENHRY and CDR2 SYGVKD. The healthy adult donors were HIV-negative and reported no recent acute infections or vaccinations. Under the authors' procedure: ImmunoSEQ gave junction-only sequences without quality scores, so filtering differed. Some clones are missing from TCRdb's copy, which holds only in-frame ones; the method was immunoSEQ multiplex PCR. V and J calls and clone size are copied from that table; D and trimming were computed from the DNA. The sample holds roughly 1 million clones, more than 75% seen once. These data are taken from a study of shared clonotypes between healthy human individuals.

Material: memory CD4+ T cells from PBMCs. Sample subset: CD45RA-negative fraction. This chain links TRBV10-3 with TRBJ2-1, with TRBD1 matching over 9 bases. The origin of this receptor is a man younger than 35 in good health. Some clones in this sample may be carry-over from other donors' samples. The CDR3 region has the DNA TGTGCCATTACACCGGGACAGGGCGCCAATGAGCAGTTCTTC. It translates to CAITPGQGANEQFF.